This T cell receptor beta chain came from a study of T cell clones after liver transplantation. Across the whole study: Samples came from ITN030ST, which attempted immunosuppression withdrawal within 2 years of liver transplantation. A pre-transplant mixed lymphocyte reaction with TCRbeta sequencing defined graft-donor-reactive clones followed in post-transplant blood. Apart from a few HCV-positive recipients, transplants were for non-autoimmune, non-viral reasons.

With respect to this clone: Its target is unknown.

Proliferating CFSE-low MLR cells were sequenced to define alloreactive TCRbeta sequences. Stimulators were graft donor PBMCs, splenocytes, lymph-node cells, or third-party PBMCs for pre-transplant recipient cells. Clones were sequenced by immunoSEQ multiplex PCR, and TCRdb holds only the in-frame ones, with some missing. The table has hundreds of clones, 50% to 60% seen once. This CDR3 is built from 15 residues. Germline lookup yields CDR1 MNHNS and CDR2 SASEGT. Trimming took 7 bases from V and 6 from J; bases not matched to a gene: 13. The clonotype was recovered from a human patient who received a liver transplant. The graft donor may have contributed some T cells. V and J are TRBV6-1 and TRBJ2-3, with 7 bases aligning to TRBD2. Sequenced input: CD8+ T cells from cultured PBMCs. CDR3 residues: CASKLWGGGLDTQYF. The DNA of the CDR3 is TGTGCCAGCAAACTCTGGGGGGGAGGTTTGGATACGCAGTATTTT.